Following are 5 T cell receptor beta chains from one sample sequenced in a study of breast tumors, draining lymph nodes, adjacent tissues. MiXCR, run by TCRdb on the multiplex PCR reads, gives a single entry per CDR3 protein. The sample gives under 300,000 distinct CDR3 sequences, under 35% of which show up once; roughly 3.5% is in the top ten. Axillary draining lymph nodes of breast cancer patients supplied the node samples. Sequencing input: axillary lymph node tissue. The receptors shown here come from a female donor with breast cancer. Some clones in this sample may be carry-over from other donors' samples.

This clonotype has a count of ten or more. The chain couples TRBV6-6 to TRBJ1-2; tentative D call: TRBD1 (5 bases). In germline, CDR1 is MNHNY, CDR2 SVGAGI (reference sequence). This CDR3 region has 15 residues. Trimming stripped 8 bases from V and 7 bases from J, with 23 bases between. This CDR3 is CASGRGGAGSGGYTF. DNA of the CDR3: TGTGCCAGCGGTCGGGGAGGGGCGGGTAGTGGTGGCTACACCTTC.

This clonotype was observed at least ten times. The chain carries TRBV5-8 and TRBJ1-2, with 9 bases that match TRBD1. The V segment lost 4 bases and the J segment 4 bases; nucleotides outside the gene matches: 8. Germline CDR1 SGHTS, CDR2 YDEGEE. The CDR3 runs to 15 residues. The CDR3 reads CASSAVGQGAYGYTF. DNA for the CDR3: TGTGCCAGCAGCGCCGTGGGACAGGGAGCCTATGGCTACACCTTC.

The V and J genes are TRBV24-1 and TRBJ2-1; TRBD2 aligns across 8 bases. This CDR3 spans 14 amino acids. Germline lookup yields CDR1 KGHDR and CDR2 SFDVKD. V lost 7 bases to trimming and J lost 8 bases; unmatched junction nucleotides: 9. The CDR3 loop is CATSSLGGGHEQFF. CDR3 bases: TGTGCCACCAGCAGCTTGGGCGGGGGGCATGAGCAGTTCTTC.

The V and J genes are TRBV7-3 and TRBJ1-1, with D possibly matching TRBD1 (5 bases). Germline V gives CDR1 SGHTA, CDR2 FQGTGA. CDR3 length equals 14 residues. Trimming removed 1 base from V and 4 bases from J, with 10 bases in between. The CDR3 DNA reads TGTGCCAGCAGCTTAAGGGGCGGCAGCACTGAAGCTTTCTTT. Protein sequence: CASSLRGGSTEAFF. Full variable domain (outside the CDR3, taken from reference TRBV7-3 and TRBJ1-1): GAGVSQTPSNKVTEKGKYVELRCDPISGHTALYWYRQSLGQGPEFLIYFQGTGAADDSGLPNDRFFAVRPEGSVSTLKIQRTERGDSAVYLCASSLRGGSTEAFFGQGTRLTVV.

This clonotype was counted at least ten times. The rearrangement uses TRBV9 and TRBJ1-3; 8 bases are shared with TRBD1. The junction had 8 bases not matched to a gene; V was cut back by 3 bases and J by 9 bases. CDR1 SGDLS and CDR2 YYNGEE come from the germline V gene. The CDR3 covers 14 residues. CDR3 sequence reads: CASSEGQGSGTIYF. DNA of the CDR3: TGTGCCAGCAGCGAAGGACAGGGTAGCGGCACCATATATTTT. The full variable domain, its missing parts supplied by reference TRBV9 and TRBJ1-3, is DSGVTQTPKHLITATGQRVTLRCSPRSGDLSVYWYQQSLDQGLQFLIQYYNGEERAKGNILERFSAQQFPDLHSELNLSSLELGDSALYFCASSEGQGSGTIYFGEGSWLTVV.